This T cell receptor (beta chain) came from a study of OX40 agonist ivuxolimab in advanced cancers. Regarding the study as a whole: Within 6 weeks, CD4+ and CD8+ blood T cells expanded clonally at 0.1 to 3.0 mg/kg.

The protocol was immunoSEQ multiplex PCR, while the TCRdb copy is restricted to in-frame clones and leaves out a portion. In the table there are about 110,000 clones, more than 85% of which are singletons. Collection of blood occurred at baseline, at cycle 4 day 1, and at cycle 7 day 1. In germline, CDR1 is SEHNR, CDR2 FQNEAQ (reference sequence). The CDR3 sequence is 15 residues long. Trimming left V 2 bases short and J 4 bases short, with 12 bases between. Points on this clone: The antigen is unknown.

The sequence came from an adult with an advanced solid tumor such as melanoma, head and neck, liver or kidney cancer. The J gene is TRBJ2-1, the V gene TRBV7-9, with a tentative D call TRBD1 (5 bases). The source material was CD4+ or CD8+ T cells sorted from blood, sampled in a trial of the OX40 agonist ivuxolimab. In DNA, the CDR3 is TGTGCCAGCAGCTTATTGGACATCTCGTACAATGAGCAGTTCTTC. It yields the protein CASSLLDISYNEQFF.